The present T cell receptor beta chain was sequenced within a study of identical twins. V shed 3 bases, J shed 2 bases, and the junction held 23 bases outside the gene matches. This CDR3 has 23 residues. CDR1 ENHRY and CDR2 SYGVKD come from the germline V gene. This clonotype was counted only a few times. Its target is not known. Addition of a universal primer site occurred through template switching, and cDNA carried unique molecular identifiers. TCRdb passed the 5' RACE reads through MiXCR, listing each CDR3 protein once. The table has about 530,000 distinct CDR3 sequences, approximately 20% seen once. Study-wide results and limits: The same donors were not followed; conclusions instead depended on cross-sectional statistical analysis.

These data also formed part of another study, on yellow fever vaccine responses in identical twins.

The rearrangement uses TRBV10-3 and TRBJ2-3, with 13 nucleotides matching TRBD2. The sequence was obtained from a woman between 18 and 29 years old in good health. The source material was CD4+ T cells sorted from blood. In DNA form, the CDR3 reads TGTGCCATCAGTGAACACCCAAAACCGGGACTAGCGGGACGCCCCGGACACACAGATACGCAGTATTTT. Encoded protein: CAISEHPKPGLAGRPGHTDTQYF.